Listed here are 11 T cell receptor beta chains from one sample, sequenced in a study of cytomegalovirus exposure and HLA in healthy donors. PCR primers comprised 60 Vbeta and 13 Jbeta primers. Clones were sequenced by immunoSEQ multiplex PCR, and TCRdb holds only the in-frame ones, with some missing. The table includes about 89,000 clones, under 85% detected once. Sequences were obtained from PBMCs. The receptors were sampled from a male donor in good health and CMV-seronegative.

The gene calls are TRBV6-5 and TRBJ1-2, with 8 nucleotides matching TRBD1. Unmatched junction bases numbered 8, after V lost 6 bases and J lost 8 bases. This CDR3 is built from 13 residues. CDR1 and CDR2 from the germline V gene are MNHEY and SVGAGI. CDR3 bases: TGTGCCAGCAGGCCGGACAGGGCTGGCGGCTACACCTTC. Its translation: CASRPDRAGGYTF.

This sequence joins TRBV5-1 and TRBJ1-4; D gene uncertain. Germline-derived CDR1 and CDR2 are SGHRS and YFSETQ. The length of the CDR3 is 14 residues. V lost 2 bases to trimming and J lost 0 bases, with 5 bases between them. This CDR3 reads CASSLSSTNEKLFF. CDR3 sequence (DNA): TGCGCCAGCAGCTTATCATCAACTAATGAAAAACTGTTTTTT.

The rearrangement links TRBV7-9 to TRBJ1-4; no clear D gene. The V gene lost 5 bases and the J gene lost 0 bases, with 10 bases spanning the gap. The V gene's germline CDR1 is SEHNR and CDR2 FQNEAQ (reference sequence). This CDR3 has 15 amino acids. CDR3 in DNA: TGTGCCAGCAGCCTAAACTCCGCAACTAATGAAAAACTGTTTTTT. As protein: CASSLNSATNEKLFF.

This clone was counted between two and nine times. The CDR3 sequence is CASSYKGQGFSDTQYF. CDR3 bases: TGTGCCAGCAGTTACAAAGGACAGGGGTTTTCAGATACGCAGTATTTT. The chain links TRBV6-6 to TRBJ2-3; the match to TRBD1 covers 9 bases. Germline V gene sequence: CDR1 MNHNY, CDR2 SVGAGI (reference sequence). CDR3 length equals 16 residues. The J segment lost 4 bases and the V segment lost 2 bases, leaving 7 bases of the junction unmatched.

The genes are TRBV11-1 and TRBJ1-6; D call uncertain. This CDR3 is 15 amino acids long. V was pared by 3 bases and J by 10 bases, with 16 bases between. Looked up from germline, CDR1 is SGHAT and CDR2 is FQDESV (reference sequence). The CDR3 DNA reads TGTGCCAGCAGCTTCTCCGGGGAGGGCTTGTCACCCCTCCACTTT. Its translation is CASSFSGEGLSPLHF. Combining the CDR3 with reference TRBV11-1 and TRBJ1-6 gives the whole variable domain EAEVAQSPRYKITEKSQAVAFWCDPISGHATLYWYRQILGQGPELLVQFQDESVVDDSQLPKDRFSAERLKGVDSTLKIQPAELGDSAMYLCASSFSGEGLSPLHFGNGTRLTVT.

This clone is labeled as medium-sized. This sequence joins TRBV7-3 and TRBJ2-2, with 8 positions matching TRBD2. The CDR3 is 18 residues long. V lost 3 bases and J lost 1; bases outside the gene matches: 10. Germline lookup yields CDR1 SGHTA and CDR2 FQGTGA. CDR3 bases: TGTGCCAGCAGCTTTCCTAAGCGGGGGAGCTTGAACACCGGGGAGCTGTTTTTT. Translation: CASSFPKRGSLNTGELFF. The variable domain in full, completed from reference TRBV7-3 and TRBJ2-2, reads GAGVSQTPSNKVTEKGKYVELRCDPISGHTALYWYRQSLGQGPEFLIYFQGTGAADDSGLPNDRFFAVRPEGSVSTLKIQRTERGDSAVYLCASSFPKRGSLNTGELFFGEGSRLTVL.

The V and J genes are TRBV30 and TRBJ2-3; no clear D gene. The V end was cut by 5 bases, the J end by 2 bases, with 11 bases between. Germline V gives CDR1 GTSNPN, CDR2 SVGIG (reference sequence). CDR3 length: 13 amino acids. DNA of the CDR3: TGTGCCTGGGACCCCACAGACACAGATACGCAGTATTTT. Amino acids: CAWDPTDTDTQYF.

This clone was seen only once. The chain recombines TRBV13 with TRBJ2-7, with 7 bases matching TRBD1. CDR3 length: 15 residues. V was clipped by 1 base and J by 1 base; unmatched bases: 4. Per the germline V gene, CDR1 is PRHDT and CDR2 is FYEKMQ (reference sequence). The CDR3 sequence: CASSLEGQRSYEQYF. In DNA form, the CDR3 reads TGTGCCAGCAGCTTAGAGGGACAGCGATCCTACGAGCAGTACTTC.

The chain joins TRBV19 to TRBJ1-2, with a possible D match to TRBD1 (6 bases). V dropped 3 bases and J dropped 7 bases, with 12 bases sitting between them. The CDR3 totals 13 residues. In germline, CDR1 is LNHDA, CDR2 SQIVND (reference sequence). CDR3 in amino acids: CASSIGGPGGYTF. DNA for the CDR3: TGTGCCAGTAGTATCGGGGGGCCGGGTGGCTACACCTTC.

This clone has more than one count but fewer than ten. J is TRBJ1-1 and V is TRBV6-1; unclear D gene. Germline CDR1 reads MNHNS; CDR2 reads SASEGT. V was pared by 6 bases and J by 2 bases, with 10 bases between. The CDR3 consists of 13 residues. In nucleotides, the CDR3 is TGTGCCAGCAGCAAACAACCCAACACTGAAGCTTTCTTT. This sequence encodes CASSKQPNTEAFF.

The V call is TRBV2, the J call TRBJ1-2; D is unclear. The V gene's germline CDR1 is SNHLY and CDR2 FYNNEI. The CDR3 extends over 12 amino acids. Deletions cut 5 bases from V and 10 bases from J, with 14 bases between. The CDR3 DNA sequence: TGTGCCAGCAGTTATGGACCGAGGGACTACACCTTC. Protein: CASSYGPRDYTF. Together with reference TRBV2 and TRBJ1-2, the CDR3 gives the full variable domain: EPEVTQTPSHQVTQMGQEVILRCVPISNHLYFYWYRQILGQKVEFLVSFYNNEISEKSEIFDDQFSVERPDGSNFTLKIRSTKLEDSAMYFCASSYGPRDYTFGSGTRLTVV.